These 11 T cell receptor beta chains came from one sample sequenced in a study of T cells expressing NK-cell markers. Following a re-call of the 5' RACE reads, TCRdb has one entry per CDR3 protein and lacks DNA. Found here are 150,000 or so distinct CDR3 sequences; the top ten clones hold approximately 35%. The sample taken for sequencing was blood T cells: a sorted CD56 or NKG2C T cell subset, CD4+ or CD8+ T cells, or bulk PBMC T cells (not recorded which). Receptors were obtained from a woman aged 45 to 65 in good health.

This rearrangement joins TRBV28 to TRBJ1-1; TCRdb outputs TRBD1, but without DNA this stays unchecked. The germline CDR1 and CDR2 sequences are MDHEN and SYDVKM. CDR3 length: 14 residues. CDR3 protein: CASSFAGVGTEAFF.

The V and J genes are TRBV25-1 and TRBJ1-1. CDR1 is MGHDK and CDR2 is SYGVNS in the germline V gene. The CDR3 is 11 amino acids. CDR3 loop: CASQLEGRAFF.

The rearrangement uses TRBV20-1 and TRBJ1-1; TCRdb designates TRBD1, a call that cannot be tested without DNA. The CDR3 is 17 residues long. Germline V CDR1 and CDR2: DFQATT, SNEGSKA (reference sequence). CDR3: CSAPPVYGSLANTEAFF.

The V call is TRBV5-6, the J call TRBJ1-2; TCRdb's D call, TRBD1, is unchecked because there is no DNA. In germline, CDR1 is SGHDT, CDR2 YYEEEE. This CDR3 has 17 amino acids. Here the CDR3 reads CASSLVGGSIHNYGYTF.

CDR3 protein: CASSGSVYGSRGETQYF. The rearrangement links TRBV12-3 or TRBV12-4 to TRBJ2-5; TCRdb returns TRBD2, unconfirmable since there is no DNA. The CDR3 contains 17 residues.

The chain has TRBV12-3 or TRBV12-4 and TRBJ2-1. This CDR3 contains 12 residues. The CDR3 here is CASSPLRNEQFF.

J is TRBJ2-3 and V is TRBV5-5. The CDR3 length is 14 residues. Germline lookup yields CDR1 SGHKS and CDR2 YYEKEE (reference sequence). The CDR3 reads CASSLHKYTDTQYF.

CDR3 loop: CASSQDPLDREVVEAFF. The chain is built from TRBV4-1 and TRBJ1-1; TCRdb calls TRBD1, which cannot be checked without DNA. Germline CDR1 reads MGHRA; CDR2 reads YSYEKL. The CDR3 consists of 17 residues.

V is TRBV2 and J is TRBJ2-5; TCRdb reports TRBD1, a call that lacks DNA to check it against. The CDR3 is made up of 16 amino acids. Per the germline V gene, CDR1 is SNHLY and CDR2 is FYNNEI. CDR3 sequence reads: CASSEAPGQDAETQYF.

The V call is TRBV24-1, the J call TRBJ1-2. CDR1 is KGHDR and CDR2 is SFDVKD in the germline V gene. The CDR3 length is 14 residues. CDR3 residues: CATSGHGPFYGYTF.

The chain combines TRBV6-1 with TRBJ1-1; TCRdb outputs TRBD1, but without DNA this stays unchecked. This CDR3 spans 13 amino acids. Per germline, CDR1 MNHNS and CDR2 SASEGT. This chain's CDR3 is CASGGTVNTEAFF.